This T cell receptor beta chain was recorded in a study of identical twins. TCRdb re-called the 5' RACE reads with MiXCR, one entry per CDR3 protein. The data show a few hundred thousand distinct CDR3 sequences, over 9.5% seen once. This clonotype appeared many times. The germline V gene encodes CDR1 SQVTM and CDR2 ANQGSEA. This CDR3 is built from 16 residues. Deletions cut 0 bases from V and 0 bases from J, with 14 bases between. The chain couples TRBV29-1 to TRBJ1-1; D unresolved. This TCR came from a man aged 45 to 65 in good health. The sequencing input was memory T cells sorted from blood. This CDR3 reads CSVEEIEGWLNTEAFF. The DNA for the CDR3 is TGCAGCGTTGAAGAAATAGAAGGATGGCTGAACACTGAAGCTTTCTTT.